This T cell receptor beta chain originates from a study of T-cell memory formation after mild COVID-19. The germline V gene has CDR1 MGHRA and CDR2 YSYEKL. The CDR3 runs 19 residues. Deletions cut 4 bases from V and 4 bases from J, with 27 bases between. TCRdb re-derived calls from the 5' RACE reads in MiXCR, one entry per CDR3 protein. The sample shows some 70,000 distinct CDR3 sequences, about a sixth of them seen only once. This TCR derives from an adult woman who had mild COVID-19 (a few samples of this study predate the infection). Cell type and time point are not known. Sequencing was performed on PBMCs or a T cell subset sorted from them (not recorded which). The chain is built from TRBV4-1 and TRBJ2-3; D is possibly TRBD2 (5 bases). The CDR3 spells CASSPPGSQRAASSDTQYF. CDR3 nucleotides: TGCGCCAGCAGCCCCCCGGGGTCCCAACGGGCGGCCTCTTCAGATACGCAGTATTTT.